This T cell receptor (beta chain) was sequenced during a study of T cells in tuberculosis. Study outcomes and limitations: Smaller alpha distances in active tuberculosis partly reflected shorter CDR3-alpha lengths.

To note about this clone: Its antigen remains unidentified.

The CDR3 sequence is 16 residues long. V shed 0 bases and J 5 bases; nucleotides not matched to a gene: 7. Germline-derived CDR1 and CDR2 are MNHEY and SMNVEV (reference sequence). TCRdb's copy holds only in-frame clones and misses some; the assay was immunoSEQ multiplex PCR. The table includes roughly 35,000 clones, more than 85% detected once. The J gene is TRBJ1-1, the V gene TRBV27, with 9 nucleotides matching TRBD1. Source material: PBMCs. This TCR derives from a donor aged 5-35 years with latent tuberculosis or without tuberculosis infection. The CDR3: CASSLSQTGGGTEAFF. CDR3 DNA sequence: TGTGCCAGCAGTTTATCGCAGACAGGGGGTGGGACTGAAGCTTTCTTT.